This passage covers 27 T cell receptor beta chains from one sample sequenced in a study of blood T cell repertoires in COVID-19. Here immunoSEQ multiplex PCR was the method, and the copy in TCRdb shows in-frame clones only, minus some. The repertoire holds some 87,000 clones, around 80% seen once, with roughly 36% in the top ten. Material: peripheral blood. The receptors were gathered from a man older than 75 with active or convalescent COVID-19.

The CDR3 sequence: CASRPDRAGGYTF. CDR3 DNA: TGTGCCAGCAGACCAGACAGGGCGGGGGGCTACACCTTC. The chain joins TRBV12-3 or TRBV12-4 to TRBJ1-2; 7 positions agree with TRBD1. The V and J ends lost 6 bases and 8 bases, in that order; junction bases with no gene match: 9. This CDR3 spans 13 amino acids.

The chain employs TRBV5-8 and TRBJ2-2, with D tentatively TRBD1 (6 bases). The CDR3 runs to 14 residues. Germline V gene lookup returns CDR1 SGHTS and CDR2 YDEGEE. V lost 1 base and J lost 4, with 8 bases in between. CDR3 DNA: TGTGCCAGCAGCTTGCGAGGGGGCACCGGGGAGCTGTTTTTT. As protein: CASSLRGGTGELFF.

To note about this clone: This specimen includes other DNA sequences encoding the same CDR3. This chain links TRBV27 with TRBJ2-2, with D perhaps TRBD2 (6 bases). Between the trimmed V and J ends, which lost 4 bases and 0 bases, there was a span of 12 bases. This CDR3 is built from 16 residues. From germline, CDR1 is MNHEY and CDR2 SMNVEV (reference sequence). The CDR3 coding sequence is TGTGCCAGCAGTTGGACCGGGGGACCGAACACCGGGGAGCTGTTTTTT. Its translation: CASSWTGGPNTGELFF.

This sequence joins TRBV14 and TRBJ1-5, with 7 bases that match TRBD1. The length of the CDR3 is 13 residues. With 4 bases clipped from V and 5 bases from J, the junction kept 2 bases outside the gene matches. The germline V gene has CDR1 SGHDN and CDR2 FVKESK. CDR3 bases: TGTGCCAGCAGCCTACAGGGGTATCAGCCCCAGCATTTT. This translates into CASSLQGYQPQHF.

The chain couples TRBV28 to TRBJ1-5, with D unclear. The ends were cut back, 6 bases at V and 0 bases at J, with 12 bases in the middle. Per the germline V gene, CDR1 is MDHEN and CDR2 is SYDVKM. The CDR3 sequence is 15 residues long. This CDR3 reads CASRLPGSSNQPQHF. DNA for the CDR3: TGTGCCAGCAGGTTACCCGGGAGTAGCAATCAGCCCCAGCATTTT.

The chain uses TRBV14 and TRBJ1-2; D uncertain. This CDR3 region has 12 residues. CDR1 is SGHDN and CDR2 is FVKESK in the germline V gene. The V and J ends lost 1 base and 2 bases respectively, with 2 bases between them. CDR3: CASSQVNYGYTF. In nucleotides, the CDR3 is TGTGCCAGCAGCCAAGTAAACTATGGCTACACCTTC.

CDR3 DNA sequence: TGTGCCAGCAGTTTAGGTAGACAGCTGAACACTGAAGCTTTCTTT. Translation gives CASSLGRQLNTEAFF. This chain connects TRBV27 to TRBJ1-1; tentatively, D is TRBD1 (5 bases). The V gene's germline CDR1 is MNHEY and CDR2 SMNVEV (reference sequence). The V and J ends lost 2 bases and 0 bases respectively, with 10 bases between them. The CDR3 runs to 15 residues.

This clone was counted a single time. The rearrangement uses TRBV15 and TRBJ1-1; 8 bases map to TRBD1. This CDR3 comprises 15 residues. V dropped 2 bases and J dropped 1; count of bases not matched to a gene: 3. Per germline, CDR1 LNHNV and CDR2 YYDKDF (reference sequence). The CDR3 is CATSRRTGQNTEAFF. CDR3 bases: TGTGCCACCAGCAGAAGGACAGGGCAGAACACTGAAGCTTTCTTT.

CDR3 sequence reads: CASSLGGTSQPQHF. CDR3 coding DNA: TGCGCCAGCAGCTTGGGGGGGACTAGTCAGCCCCAGCATTTT. This sequence joins TRBV5-1 and TRBJ1-5, with D possibly TRBD1 on 5 matching bases. CDR1 is SGHRS, CDR2 YFSETQ, per germline. There are 14 residues in the CDR3. V was shortened by 0 bases and J by 6 bases, with 10 bases between the two germline ends.

V and J are TRBV7-3 and TRBJ1-1; D call uncertain. Germline V gene data show CDR1 as SGHTA and CDR2 as FQGTGA. CDR3 length equals 13 residues. Trimming shortened V by 4 bases and J by 5 bases, and 11 bases separated the two germline ends. The CDR3 nucleotides are TGTGCCAGCAGCTCAAATCGCGGGACTGAAGCTTTCTTT. Translation: CASSSNRGTEAFF. The full variable domain, its missing parts supplied by reference TRBV7-3 and TRBJ1-1, is GAGVSQTPSNKVTEKGKYVELRCDPISGHTALYWYRQSLGQGPEFLIYFQGTGAADDSGLPNDRFFAVRPEGSVSTLKIQRTERGDSAVYLCASSSNRGTEAFFGQGTRLTVV.

The CDR3 DNA sequence: TGTGCCAGCAGCCCGTACAGGGGTGGGAATTCACCCCTCCACTTT. Its translation is CASSPYRGGNSPLHF. The chain joins TRBV7-6 to TRBJ1-6, with TRBD1 identical over 7 bases. Germline trimming cut 5 bases from V and 7 bases from J; bases unmatched to any gene: 8. The CDR3 runs 15 residues. CDR1 SGHVS and CDR2 FNYEAQ come from the germline V gene.

This clone was seen only a few times. The chain joins TRBV2 to TRBJ1-6, with TRBD1 identical over 8 bases. Germline V gene sequence: CDR1 SNHLY, CDR2 FYNNEI. CDR3 length: 16 amino acids. V lost 7 bases, J lost 8 bases, and 13 bases stayed unmatched. The CDR3 spells CASTEGWTGLDSPLHF. CDR3 bases: TGTGCCAGCACCGAAGGCTGGACAGGGTTAGATTCACCCCTCCACTTT.

The gene calls are TRBV5-5 and TRBJ1-4; a possible D gene is TRBD1 (6 bases). The CDR3 totals 15 residues. Germline CDR1 is SGHKS and CDR2 is YYEKEE (reference sequence). The V gene lost 4 bases and the J gene lost 8 bases, with 18 bases spanning the gap. For the CDR3, the DNA is TGTGCCAGCAGCGCACAGGGTATCGGAGAAGAAAAACTGTTTTTT. It specifies CASSAQGIGEEKLFF.

The chain couples TRBV2 to TRBJ2-5, with a possible D match to TRBD1 (6 bases). Germline V gene data show CDR1 as SNHLY and CDR2 as FYNNEI. CDR3 length equals 16 residues. V was pared by 6 bases and J by 1 base, with 18 bases between. The CDR3 sequence: CASSASTGTTQETQYF. The CDR3, as DNA: TGTGCCAGCAGCGCGTCCACCGGGACAACCCAAGAGACCCAGTACTTC.

The chain joins TRBV28 to TRBJ1-2, with a possible D match to TRBD1 (6 bases). Trimming took 3 bases from V and 0 from J, leaving 14 bases between them. Germline V gives CDR1 MDHEN, CDR2 SYDVKM. The CDR3 extends over 16 amino acids. The DNA for the CDR3 is TGTGCCAGCAGTTTGGGGGGGGCGACTTCTAACTATGGCTACACCTTC. It codes for CASSLGGATSNYGYTF.

The V call is TRBV9, the J call TRBJ1-2, with TRBD1 matching 8 bases. The CDR3 has 15 amino acids. The germline gives CDR1 SGDLS, CDR2 YYNGEE. V trimming: 0 bases; J trimming: 3 bases; junction bases outside the gene matches: 4. The CDR3 loop is CASSVGGTGDYGYTF. Written as DNA, the CDR3 is TGTGCCAGCAGCGTAGGGGGGACAGGAGACTATGGCTACACCTTC.

The chain has TRBV2 and TRBJ2-5; TRBD2 is a possible D gene (5 bases). The CDR3 contains 14 residues. Germline V gene sequence: CDR1 SNHLY, CDR2 FYNNEI. The ends were cut back, 7 bases at V and 4 bases at J, with 16 bases in the middle. CDR3 loop: CASTWTGPRETQYF. In nucleotides, the CDR3 is TGTGCCAGCACCTGGACTGGCCCCAGAGAGACCCAGTACTTC. The full variable domain, completed using reference TRBV2 and TRBJ2-5, is EPEVTQTPSHQVTQMGQEVILRCVPISNHLYFYWYRQILGQKVEFLVSFYNNEISEKSEIFDDQFSVERPDGSNFTLKIRSTKLEDSAMYFCASTWTGPRETQYFGPGTRLLVL.

This clone was counted a few times. The chain couples TRBV30 to TRBJ1-1; tentative D call: TRBD1 (5 bases). Trimming removed 0 bases at V and 3 bases at J, with 14 bases between. Germline lookup yields CDR1 GTSNPN and CDR2 SVGIG (reference sequence). The CDR3 has 15 amino acids. The CDR3 coding sequence is TGTGCCTGGAGTGTACTTGGAGGGGTAGACACTGAAGCTTTCTTT. Residues: CAWSVLGGVDTEAFF.

CDR3 in amino acids: CASSARSGANEKLFF. The CDR3 DNA is TGTGCCAGTAGTGCCCGTTCTGGAGCTAATGAAAAACTGTTTTTT. The chain employs TRBV19 and TRBJ1-4; D uncertain. Trimming pared 5 bases from V and 3 bases from J, leaving 13 bases between. CDR3 length: 15 amino acids. The V gene's germline CDR1 is LNHDA and CDR2 SQIVND (reference sequence).

The CDR3 DNA reads TGTGCCAGCAGCGTAGATTACGGACAGAAGGGTGAAAAACTGTTTTTT. Encoded protein: CASSVDYGQKGEKLFF. This chain connects TRBV9 to TRBJ1-4; a weak D match, TRBD1 (6 bases). The CDR3 contains 16 residues. V was shortened by 0 bases and J by 7 bases, with 16 bases between the two germline ends. Germline CDR1 reads SGDLS; CDR2 reads YYNGEE.

This clone occurred once. J is TRBJ1-2 and V is TRBV4-1, with 10 bases identical to TRBD1. Germline V CDR1 and CDR2: MGHRA, YSYEKL. V lost 4 bases to trimming and J lost 2 bases; unmatched junction nucleotides: 7. The CDR3 sequence is 16 residues long. DNA for the CDR3: TGCGCCAGCAGCCTTATGACAGGGGGCCTCAACTATGGCTACACCTTC. Encoded protein: CASSLMTGGLNYGYTF.

This CDR3 reads CASSSGQGYEQYF. DNA for the CDR3: TGTGCCAGCAGCTCCGGACAGGGCTACGAGCAGTACTTC. J is TRBJ2-7 and V is TRBV5-4; 8 positions match TRBD1. Germline V gene data show CDR1 as SGHNT and CDR2 as YYREEE (reference sequence). V lost 3 bases and J lost 3; bases outside the gene matches: 2. This CDR3 has 13 amino acids.

V gene TRBV28 combines with J gene TRBJ2-7, with 8 bases aligning to TRBD1. Germline V gene lookup returns CDR1 MDHEN and CDR2 SYDVKM. The CDR3 covers 15 residues. The ends lost 6 bases at V and 8 bases at J; junction bases unmatched: 15. CDR3: CASRARGTGPTKQYF. The CDR3 nucleotides are TGTGCCAGCAGGGCACGCGGGACAGGCCCAACGAAGCAGTACTTC. Based on the CDR3 plus reference TRBV28 and TRBJ2-7, the full variable domain is DVKVTQSSRYLVKRTGEKVFLECVQDMDHENMFWYRQDPGLGLRLIYFSYDVKMKEKGDIPEGYSVSREKKERFSLILESASTNQTSMYLCASRARGTGPTKQYFGPGTRLTVT.

The J gene is TRBJ2-7, the V gene TRBV5-4; D uncertain. Trimming stripped 2 bases from V and 2 bases from J, with 11 bases between. CDR1 is SGHNT, CDR2 YYREEE, per germline (reference sequence). The CDR3 extends over 14 amino acids. As DNA, the CDR3 is TGTGCCAGCAGCTTTGGCGGATTAGCCTACGAGCAGTACTTC. Protein: CASSFGGLAYEQYF. Full variable domain (rest looked up from reference TRBV5-4 and TRBJ2-7): ETGVTQSPTHLIKTRGQQVTLRCSSQSGHNTVSWYQQALGQGPQFIFQYYREEENGRGNFPPRFSGLQFPNYSSELNVNALELDDSALYLCASSFGGLAYEQYFGPGTRLTVT.

Only one count was recorded for this clone. The chain uses TRBV28 and TRBJ2-7; 14 nucleotides match TRBD2. The CDR3 runs to 19 residues. V trimming: 6 bases; J trimming: 4 bases; junction bases outside the gene matches: 17. CDR1 and CDR2 from the germline V gene are MDHEN and SYDVKM. This CDR3 reads CASSPAPGTSGRTGYEQYF. The CDR3 region has the DNA TGTGCCAGCAGCCCCGCCCCCGGGACTAGCGGGAGAACAGGGTACGAGCAGTACTTC.

This clone was detected only once. The rearrangement uses TRBV7-6 and TRBJ1-5, with D possibly being TRBD1 (6 bases). Trimming removed 5 bases at V and 4 bases at J, with 18 bases between. The germline gives CDR1 SGHVS, CDR2 FNYEAQ. There are 16 residues in the CDR3. The CDR3, as DNA: TGTGCCAGCAGCGAAGCGGGGGCCCCTATAAATCAGCCCCAGCATTTT. This codes for CASSEAGAPINQPQHF. The full variable domain, rest sourced from reference TRBV7-6 and TRBJ1-5, is GAGVSQSPRYKVTKRGQDVALRCDPISGHVSLYWYRQALGQGPEFLTYFNYEAQQDKSGLPNDRFSAERPEGSISTLTIQRTEQRDSAMYRCASSEAGAPINQPQHFGDGTRLSIL.

This rearrangement joins TRBV18 to TRBJ2-7, with a weak D call TRBD1 (5 bases). There are 13 residues in the CDR3. CDR1 and CDR2 (germline): KGHSH, LQKENI. Trimming pared 5 bases from V and 2 bases from J, leaving 10 bases between. CDR3 protein: CASSSTATYEQYF. The DNA for the CDR3 is TGTGCCAGCTCATCGACAGCGACCTACGAGCAGTACTTC.